The rows below give T cell receptor beta chains drawn from one sample of a study of T cell responses to AZD1222 COVID-19 vaccine. Profiling relied on immunoSEQ multiplex PCR, and the TCRdb table lists in-frame clones only, not all of them. The sample lists 50,000 to 55,000 clones, about nine tenths occurring once. Sequencing used peripheral blood, obtained 28 days after the second AZD1222 dose. These receptors all come from an adult who received the AZD1222 COVID-19 vaccine. Both conserved end residues are part of each CDR3. A D gene is named only where the DNA matches it firmly. Expanded clones are given a class, and other clones once, few, many or no size at all.

abundance: .; d_gene: .; j_gene: TRBJ2-1; v_gene: TRBV9; CDR3nt: TGTGCCAGCAGCGTAGTGACCGGAGACAATGAGCAGTTCTTC; CDR3aa: CASSVVTGDNEQFF
abundance: .; d_gene: .; j_gene: TRBJ1-4; v_gene: TRBV11-2; CDR3nt: TGTGCCAGCAGCTTGGTGTCGGGCCTATTGGAAGAAAAACTGTTTTTT; CDR3aa: CASSLVSGLLEEKLFF
abundance: .; d_gene: .; j_gene: TRBJ1-5; v_gene: TRBV27; CDR3nt: TGTGCCAGCAGTCCCCCCCGTGACAGGTATAGCAATCAGCCCCAGCATTTT; CDR3aa: CASSPPRDRYSNQPQHF
abundance: .; d_gene: .; j_gene: TRBJ1-1; v_gene: TRBV19; CDR3nt: TGTGCCAGTAGTGTAACCGGGACAATGAACACTGAAGCTTTCTTT; CDR3aa: CASSVTGTMNTEAFF
abundance: .; d_gene: TRBD1; j_gene: TRBJ1-2; v_gene: TRBV28; CDR3nt: TGTGCCAGCACCTTGACAGGGGGTAATGGCTACACCTTC; CDR3aa: CASTLTGGNGYTF
abundance: .; d_gene: .; j_gene: TRBJ2-2; v_gene: TRBV6-5; CDR3nt: TGTGCCAGCGGCGCCAGGGTTTCCGGGGAGCTGTTTTTT; CDR3aa: CASGARVSGELFF
abundance: .; d_gene: .; j_gene: TRBJ2-2; v_gene: TRBV30; CDR3nt: TGTGCCTGGACTAGGTGGACCGGGGAGCTGTTTTTT; CDR3aa: CAWTRWTGELFF
abundance: once; d_gene: TRBD1; j_gene: TRBJ1-2; v_gene: TRBV28; CDR3nt: TGTGCCAGCAGTCCAAACGACAGGGAATATGGCTACACCTTC; CDR3aa: CASSPNDREYGYTF
abundance: .; d_gene: .; j_gene: TRBJ2-1; v_gene: TRBV27; CDR3nt: TGTGCCAGCAGTTTATCCCGGAGCTCCTACAATGAGCAGTTCTTC; CDR3aa: CASSLSRSSYNEQFF
abundance: few; d_gene: TRBD1; j_gene: TRBJ2-7; v_gene: TRBV6-5; CDR3nt: TGTGCCAGCAGCGACCGGGACAGGGGGCTCTACGAGCAGTACTTC; CDR3aa: CASSDRDRGLYEQYF
abundance: .; d_gene: .; j_gene: TRBJ2-1; v_gene: TRBV27; CDR3nt: TGTGCCGGGGAGGATGAGCAGTTCTTC; CDR3aa: CAGEDEQFF
abundance: few; d_gene: .; j_gene: TRBJ2-7; v_gene: TRBV6-5; CDR3nt: TGTGCCAGCAGCGACCCGCGCTCCTACGAGCAGTACTTC; CDR3aa: CASSDPRSYEQYF
abundance: .; d_gene: TRBD2; j_gene: TRBJ2-1; v_gene: TRBV3-1/TRBV3-2; CDR3nt: TGTGCCAGCAGCCCATGGACTAGCGGGAGGCAAAGCTCCTACAATGAGCAGTTCTTC; CDR3aa: CASSPWTSGRQSSYNEQFF
abundance: .; d_gene: .; j_gene: TRBJ1-4; v_gene: TRBV7-8; CDR3nt: TGTGCCAGCAGCAAGTCGTTGGGGGCGGGTGAAAAACTGTTTTTT; CDR3aa: CASSKSLGAGEKLFF
abundance: .; d_gene: TRBD2; j_gene: TRBJ2-1; v_gene: TRBV27; CDR3nt: TGTGCCAGCAGTTTGAGTAGCGGGAGTTCTTCAAATGAGCAGTTCTTC; CDR3aa: CASSLSSGSSSNEQFF
abundance: once; d_gene: TRBD1; j_gene: TRBJ1-1; v_gene: TRBV10-3; CDR3nt: TGTGCCATCAGGGACCGGGACAGGGTGAACACTGAAGCTTTCTTT; CDR3aa: CAIRDRDRVNTEAFF
abundance: .; d_gene: .; j_gene: TRBJ1-5; v_gene: TRBV28; CDR3nt: TGTGCCAGCAGTTTATATCAGGGTGGCAATCAGCCCCAGCATTTT; CDR3aa: CASSLYQGGNQPQHF